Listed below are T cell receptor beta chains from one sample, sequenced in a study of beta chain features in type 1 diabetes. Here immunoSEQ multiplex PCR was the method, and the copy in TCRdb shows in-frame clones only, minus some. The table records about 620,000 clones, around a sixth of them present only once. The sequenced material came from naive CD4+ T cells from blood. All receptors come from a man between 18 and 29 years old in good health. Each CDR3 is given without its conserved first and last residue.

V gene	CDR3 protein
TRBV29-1	SVPRGGQPYNEQF
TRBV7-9	ASSLSAFYQETQY
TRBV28	ASSPPRQLGAF
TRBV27	ASSGTSRLETQY
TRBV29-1	SAPGPLGTEAF
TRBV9	ASSAGQGAVNEQF
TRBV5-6	ASSGDRVGYT
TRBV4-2	ASSQESTGTWNEQF
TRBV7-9	ASSLALGNTGELF
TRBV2	ASSSLAGGGTQY
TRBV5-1	ASSFSGRQETQY
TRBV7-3	ASSAGFAAT
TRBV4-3	ASSRSVAGARETQY
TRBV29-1	SVDRVGGNTIY
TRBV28	ASSASRVRAYNEQF
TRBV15	ATSRDLVSYEQY
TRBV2	ASSEAGPTGGYGYT